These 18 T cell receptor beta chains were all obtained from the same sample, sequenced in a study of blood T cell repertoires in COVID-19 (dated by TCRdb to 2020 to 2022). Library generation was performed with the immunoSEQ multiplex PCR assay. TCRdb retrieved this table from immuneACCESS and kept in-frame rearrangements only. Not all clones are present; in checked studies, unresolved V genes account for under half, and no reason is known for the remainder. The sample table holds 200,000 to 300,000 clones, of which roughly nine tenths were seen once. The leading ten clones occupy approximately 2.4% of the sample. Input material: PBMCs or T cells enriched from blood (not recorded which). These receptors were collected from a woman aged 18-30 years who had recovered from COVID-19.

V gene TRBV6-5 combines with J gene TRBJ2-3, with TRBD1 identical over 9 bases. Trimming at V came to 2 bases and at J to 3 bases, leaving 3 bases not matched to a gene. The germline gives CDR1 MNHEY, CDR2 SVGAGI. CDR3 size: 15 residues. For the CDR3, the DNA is TGTGCCAGCAGTTACCACGGACAGGGGACAGATACGCAGTATTTT. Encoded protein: CASSYHGQGTDTQYF.

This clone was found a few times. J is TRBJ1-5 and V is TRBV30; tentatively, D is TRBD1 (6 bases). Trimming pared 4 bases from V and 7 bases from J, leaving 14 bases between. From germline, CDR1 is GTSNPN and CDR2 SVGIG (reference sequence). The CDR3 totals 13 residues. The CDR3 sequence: CAWTPGGRQPQHF. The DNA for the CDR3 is TGTGCCTGGACCCCGGGGGGGCGGCAGCCCCAGCATTTT.

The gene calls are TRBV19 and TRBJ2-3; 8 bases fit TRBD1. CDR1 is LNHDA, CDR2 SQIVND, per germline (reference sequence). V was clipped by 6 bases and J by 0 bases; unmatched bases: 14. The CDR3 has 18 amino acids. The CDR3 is CASSMKGDRIASTDTQYF. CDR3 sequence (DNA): TGTGCCAGTAGCATGAAAGGGGACAGGATTGCTAGCACAGATACGCAGTATTTT.

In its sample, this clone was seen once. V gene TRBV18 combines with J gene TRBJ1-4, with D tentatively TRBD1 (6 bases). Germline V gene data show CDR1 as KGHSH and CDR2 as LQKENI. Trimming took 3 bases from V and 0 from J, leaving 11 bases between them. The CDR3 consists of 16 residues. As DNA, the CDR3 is TGTGCCAGCTCACCTAAAACAGGGTCAACTAATGAAAAACTGTTTTTT. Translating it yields CASSPKTGSTNEKLFF.

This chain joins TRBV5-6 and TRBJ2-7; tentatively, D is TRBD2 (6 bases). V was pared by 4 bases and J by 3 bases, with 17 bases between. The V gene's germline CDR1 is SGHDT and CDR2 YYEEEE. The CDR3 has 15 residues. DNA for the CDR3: TGTGCCAGCAGCCCGGGACTCCTAAATCTCTACGAGCAGTACTTC. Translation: CASSPGLLNLYEQYF.

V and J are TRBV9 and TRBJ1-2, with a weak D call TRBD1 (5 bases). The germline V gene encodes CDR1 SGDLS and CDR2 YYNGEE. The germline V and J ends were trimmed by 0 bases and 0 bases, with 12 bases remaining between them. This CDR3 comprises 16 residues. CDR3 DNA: TGTGCCAGCAGCGTAGGAAGGGGTCCCCCTAACTATGGCTACACCTTC. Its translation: CASSVGRGPPNYGYTF.

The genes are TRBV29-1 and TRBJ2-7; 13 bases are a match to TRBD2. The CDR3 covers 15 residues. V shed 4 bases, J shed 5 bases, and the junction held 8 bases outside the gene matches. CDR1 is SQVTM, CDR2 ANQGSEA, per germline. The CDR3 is CSVVSGLAGDHEQYF. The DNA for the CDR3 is TGCAGCGTTGTATCCGGACTAGCGGGAGACCACGAGCAGTACTTC.

The CDR3 nucleotides read TGTGCCAGCAGCCAAGAGTTTAGGACAGGGACGAACACCGGGGAGCTGTTTTTT. Translated: CASSQEFRTGTNTGELFF. The J gene is TRBJ2-2, the V gene TRBV14; 8 bases fit TRBD1. The V gene end was trimmed by 0 bases and the J gene end by 0 bases; junction bases not matched to a gene: 6. CDR3 length equals 18 residues. Germline lookup yields CDR1 SGHDN and CDR2 FVKESK.

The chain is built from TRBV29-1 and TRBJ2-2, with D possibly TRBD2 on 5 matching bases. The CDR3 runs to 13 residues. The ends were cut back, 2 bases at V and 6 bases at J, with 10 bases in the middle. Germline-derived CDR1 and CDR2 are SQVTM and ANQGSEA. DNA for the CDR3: TGCAGCGTTGAATGGACTTCAGCCGGGGAGCTGTTTTTT. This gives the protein CSVEWTSAGELFF.

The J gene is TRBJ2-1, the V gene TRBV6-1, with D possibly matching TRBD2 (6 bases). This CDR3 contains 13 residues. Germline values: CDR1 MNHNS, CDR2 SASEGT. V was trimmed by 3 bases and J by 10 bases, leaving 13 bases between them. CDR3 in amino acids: CASSEQRAGEQFF. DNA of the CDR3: TGTGCCAGCAGTGAGCAGCGGGCAGGGGAGCAGTTCTTC.

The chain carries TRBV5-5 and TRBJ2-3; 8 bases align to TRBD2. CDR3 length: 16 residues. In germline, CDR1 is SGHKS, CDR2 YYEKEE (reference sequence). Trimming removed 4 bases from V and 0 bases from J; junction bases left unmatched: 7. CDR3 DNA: TGTGCCAGCAGCCTCGGGGGGGGCGGGAGCACAGATACGCAGTATTTT. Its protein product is CASSLGGGGSTDTQYF. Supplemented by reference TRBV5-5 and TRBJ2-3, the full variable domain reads DAGVTQSPTHLIKTRGQQVTLRCSPISGHKSVSWYQQVLGQGPQFIFQYYEKEERGRGNFPDRFSARQFPNYSSELNVNALLLGDSALYLCASSLGGGGSTDTQYFGPGTRLTVL.

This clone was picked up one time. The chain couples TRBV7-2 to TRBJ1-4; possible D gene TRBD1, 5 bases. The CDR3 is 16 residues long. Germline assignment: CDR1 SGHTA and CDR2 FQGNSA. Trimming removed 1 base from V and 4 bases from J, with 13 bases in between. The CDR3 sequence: CASSLGRQGDNEKLFF. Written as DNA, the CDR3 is TGTGCCAGCAGCTTAGGACGGCAAGGGGATAATGAAAAACTGTTTTTT.

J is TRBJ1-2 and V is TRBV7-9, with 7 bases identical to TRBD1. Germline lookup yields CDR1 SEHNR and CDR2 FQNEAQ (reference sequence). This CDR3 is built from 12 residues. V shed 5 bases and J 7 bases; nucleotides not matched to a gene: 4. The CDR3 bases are TGTGCCAGCAGCGCGGGACAGACTGGCTACACCTTC. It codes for CASSAGQTGYTF.

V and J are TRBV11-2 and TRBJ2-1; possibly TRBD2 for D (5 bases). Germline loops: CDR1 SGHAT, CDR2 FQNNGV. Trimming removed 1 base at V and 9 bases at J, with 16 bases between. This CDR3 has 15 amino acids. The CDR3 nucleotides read TGTGCCAGCAGCTTAGTCGGGGTCTTGGCTAGTGAGCAGTTCTTC. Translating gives CASSLVGVLASEQFF.

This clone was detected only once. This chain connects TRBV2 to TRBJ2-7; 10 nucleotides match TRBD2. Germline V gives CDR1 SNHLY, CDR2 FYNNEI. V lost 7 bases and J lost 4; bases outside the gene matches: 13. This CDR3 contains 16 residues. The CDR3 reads CASTHRSSGSRYEQYF. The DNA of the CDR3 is TGTGCCAGCACCCACCGATCTAGCGGGAGTAGGTACGAGCAGTACTTC. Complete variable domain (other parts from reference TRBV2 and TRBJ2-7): EPEVTQTPSHQVTQMGQEVILRCVPISNHLYFYWYRQILGQKVEFLVSFYNNEISEKSEIFDDQFSVERPDGSNFTLKIRSTKLEDSAMYFCASTHRSSGSRYEQYFGPGTRLTVT.

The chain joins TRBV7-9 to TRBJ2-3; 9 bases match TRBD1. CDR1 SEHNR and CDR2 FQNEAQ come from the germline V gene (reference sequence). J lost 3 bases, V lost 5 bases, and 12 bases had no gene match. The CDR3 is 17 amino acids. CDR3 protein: CASSLPSGTGSTDTQYF. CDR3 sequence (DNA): TGTGCCAGCAGCCTACCCTCCGGGACAGGGAGTACAGATACGCAGTATTTT.

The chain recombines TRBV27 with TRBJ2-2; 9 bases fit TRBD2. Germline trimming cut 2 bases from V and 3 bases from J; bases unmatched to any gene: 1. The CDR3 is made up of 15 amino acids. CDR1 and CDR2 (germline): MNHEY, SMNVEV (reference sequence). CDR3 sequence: CASSLAGGYTGELFF. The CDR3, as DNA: TGTGCCAGCAGTTTAGCGGGGGGGTACACCGGGGAGCTGTTTTTT.

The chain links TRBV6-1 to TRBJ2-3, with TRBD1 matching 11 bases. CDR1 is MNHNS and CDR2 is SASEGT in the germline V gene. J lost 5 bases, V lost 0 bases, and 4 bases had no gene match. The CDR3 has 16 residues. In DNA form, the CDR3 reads TGTGCCAGCAGTGAAGCGGCCGGGACAGGGGGAGATACGCAGTATTTT. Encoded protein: CASSEAAGTGGDTQYF.